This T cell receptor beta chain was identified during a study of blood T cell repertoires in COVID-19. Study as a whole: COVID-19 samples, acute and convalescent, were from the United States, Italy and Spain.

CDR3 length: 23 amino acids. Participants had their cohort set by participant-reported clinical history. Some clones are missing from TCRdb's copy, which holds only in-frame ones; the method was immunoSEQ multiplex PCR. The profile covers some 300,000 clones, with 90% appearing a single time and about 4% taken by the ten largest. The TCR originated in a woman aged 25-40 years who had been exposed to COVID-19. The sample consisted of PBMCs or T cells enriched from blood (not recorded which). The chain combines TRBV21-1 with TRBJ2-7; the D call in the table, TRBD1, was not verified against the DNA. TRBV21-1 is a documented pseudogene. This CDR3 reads CASSKEEGKLSQPSGAPQHEQYF. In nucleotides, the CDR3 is TGTGCCAGCAGCAAAGAGGAAGGGAAATTGTCGCAACCATCAGGGGCCCCACAACACGAGCAGTACTTC.